One and the same sample provided the 4 T cell receptor beta chains below, sequenced in a study of shared clonotypes between healthy human individuals (dated by TCRdb to the early 2020s). Libraries were prepared through the immunoSEQ multiplex PCR assay. Entries here come from immuneACCESS through TCRdb and include only in-frame sequences with V and J called. Some clones fail to appear in such tables; in the studies checked, an unresolved V gene covers under half of the shortfall, and the cause of the remainder is unknown. The sample includes around 240,000 clones, with 50% to 80% observed a single time. Jointly, the top ten make up over 8.5% of the sample. The specimen was memory CD4+ T cells sorted from blood. The cell subset or site label, read with the paper, signifies: CD45RA-negative fraction. The receptors stem from a man aged 25 to 40 in good health.

The rearrangement uses TRBV5-6 and TRBJ1-2; D gene ambiguous. V gave up 0 bases and J gave up 8 bases, with 8 bases separating them. The germline CDR1 and CDR2 sequences are SGHDT and YYEEEE. The CDR3 has 12 amino acids. CDR3 DNA sequence: TGTGCCAGCAGCTTGGCGGGGATAGGCTACACCTTC. Its protein product is CASSLAGIGYTF.

This clone has a count of ten or more. The chain is built from TRBV7-8 and TRBJ1-4; the D gene is possibly TRBD1 (6 bases). Germline V gene data show CDR1 as SGHVS and CDR2 as FQNEAQ. V was cut by 6 bases and J by 8 bases, with 19 bases left in between. The CDR3 covers 15 residues. The CDR3 nucleotides read TGTGCCAGCAGTCCGTGGGGTCAGGGGAGCGAAAAACTGTTTTTT. This sequence encodes CASSPWGQGSEKLFF.

The chain has TRBV27 and TRBJ2-4; weak D call: TRBD1 (6 bases). Trimming took 6 bases from V and 7 from J, leaving 19 bases between them. The germline CDR1 and CDR2 sequences are MNHEY and SMNVEV (reference sequence). The CDR3 loop spans 15 amino acids. CDR3 nucleotides: TGTGCCAGCAGCCAAGGCGACTCCACAGGGAACATTCAGTACTTC. It yields the protein CASSQGDSTGNIQYF.

The V call is TRBV5-1, the J call TRBJ2-3, with no clear D. V was trimmed by 5 bases and J by 2 bases, leaving 6 bases between them. Germline-derived CDR1 and CDR2 are SGHRS and YFSETQ. The CDR3 length is 12 residues. The CDR3 nucleotides read TGCGCCAGCAGGTGGGACACAGATACGCAGTATTTT. Encoded protein: CASRWDTDTQYF.